This TCR beta chain appears in the sequencing data of a study of T cells after posttransplantation cyclophosphamide. Notes on the study in general: After PTCy, TRB diversity resembled that of CNI/methotrexate controls. Donor CD8+ memory clones often dominated recipient blood repertoires at later times.

Clones were sequenced by immunoSEQ multiplex PCR, and TCRdb holds only the in-frame ones, with some missing. The sample includes 30,000 to 50,000 clones, none of them occurring once. This clone has at least ten counts. The antigen remains undetermined. Peripheral blood was collected from the related graft donor on the marrow donation day. Sequencing was performed on PBMCs. The clonotype comes from a woman between 45 and 60 years old in good health and a related stem cell transplant donor.

CDR3 loop: CASSLGTAYNEQFF. The CDR3 DNA sequence: TGTGCCAGCAGCTTGGGGACAGCCTACAATGAGCAGTTCTTC. J is TRBJ2-1 and V is TRBV5-4, with a tentative D call TRBD1 (6 bases). Trimming took off 0 bases at V and 2 bases at J, with 6 bases between the two ends. CDR3 length: 14 residues. Germline V CDR1 and CDR2: SGHNT, YYREEE (reference sequence).